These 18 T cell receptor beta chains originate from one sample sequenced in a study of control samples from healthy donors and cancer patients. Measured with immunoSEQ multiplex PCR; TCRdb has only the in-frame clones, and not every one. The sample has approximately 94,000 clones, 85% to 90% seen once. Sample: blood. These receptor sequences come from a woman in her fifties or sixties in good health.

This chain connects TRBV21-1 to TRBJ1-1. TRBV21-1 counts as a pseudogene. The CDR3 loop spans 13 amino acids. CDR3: CASSKGWNTEAFF. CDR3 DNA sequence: TGTGCCAGCAGCAAAGGGTGGAACACTGAAGCTTTCTTT.

The CDR3 loop reads CASSAIPGPQETQYF. CDR3 nucleotides: TGTGCCAGCAGTGCCATACCGGGACCCCAGGAGACCCAGTACTTC. This chain links TRBV25-1 with TRBJ2-5, with D perhaps being TRBD1 or TRBD2 (5 bases each). This CDR3 is built from 15 residues. Germline values: CDR1 MGHDK, CDR2 SYGVNS. V lost 4 bases, J lost 5 bases, and 17 bases lay in between.

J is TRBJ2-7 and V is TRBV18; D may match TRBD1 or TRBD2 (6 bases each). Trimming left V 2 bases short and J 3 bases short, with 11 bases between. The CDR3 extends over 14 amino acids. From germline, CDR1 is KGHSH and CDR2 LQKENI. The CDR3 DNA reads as TGTGCCAGCTCACCATCGAGGGGGGTCTACGAGCAGTACTTC. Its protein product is CASSPSRGVYEQYF.

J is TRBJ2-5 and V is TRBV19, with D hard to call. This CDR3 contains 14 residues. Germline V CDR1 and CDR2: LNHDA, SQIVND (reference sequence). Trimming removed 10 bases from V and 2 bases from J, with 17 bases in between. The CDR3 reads CATSWSGLQETQYF. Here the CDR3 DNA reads TGTGCCACGTCTTGGAGTGGGTTACAAGAGACCCAGTACTTC. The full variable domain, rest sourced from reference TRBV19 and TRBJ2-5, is DGGITQSPKYLFRKEGQNVTLSCEQNLNHDAMYWYRQDPGQGLRLIYYSQIVNDFQKGDIAEGYSVSREKKESFPLTVTSAQKNPTAFYLCATSWSGLQETQYFGPGTRLLVL.

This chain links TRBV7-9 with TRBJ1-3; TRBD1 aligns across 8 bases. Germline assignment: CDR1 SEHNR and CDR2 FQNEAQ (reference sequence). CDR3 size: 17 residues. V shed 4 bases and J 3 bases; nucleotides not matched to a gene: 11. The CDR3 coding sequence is TGTGCCAGCAGCTCCGTAGCCGTCGACAGGGGTGGAAACACCATATATTTT. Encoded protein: CASSSVAVDRGGNTIYF.

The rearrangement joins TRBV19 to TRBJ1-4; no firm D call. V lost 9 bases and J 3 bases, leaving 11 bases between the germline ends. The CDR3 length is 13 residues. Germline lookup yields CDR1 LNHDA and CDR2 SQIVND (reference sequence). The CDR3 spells CASRSIANEKLFF. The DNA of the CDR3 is TGTGCCAGCCGCTCGATTGCTAATGAAAAACTGTTTTTT.

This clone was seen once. CDR3 loop: CASSPRTGPYNEQFF. The CDR3 nucleotides are TGTGCCAGCAGCCCGAGGACAGGGCCGTACAATGAGCAGTTCTTC. The V and J genes are TRBV7-3 and TRBJ2-1; 8 bases agree with TRBD1. The germline V gene has CDR1 SGHTA and CDR2 FQGTGA. V trimming: 5 bases; J trimming: 4 bases; junction bases outside the gene matches: 7. This CDR3 has 15 amino acids.

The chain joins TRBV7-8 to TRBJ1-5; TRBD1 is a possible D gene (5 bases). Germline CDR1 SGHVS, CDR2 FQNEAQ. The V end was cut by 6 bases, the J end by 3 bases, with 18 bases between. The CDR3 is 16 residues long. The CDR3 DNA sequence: TGTGCCAGCAGTATTAATCTGGGGCAGGCCAATCAGCCCCAGCATTTT. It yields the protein CASSINLGQANQPQHF.

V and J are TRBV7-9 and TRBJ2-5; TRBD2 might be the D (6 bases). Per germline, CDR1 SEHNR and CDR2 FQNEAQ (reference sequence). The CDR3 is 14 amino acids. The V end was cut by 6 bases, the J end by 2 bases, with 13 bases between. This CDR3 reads CASSTDYPQETQYF. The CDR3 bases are TGTGCCAGCAGTACGGACTACCCACAAGAGACCCAGTACTTC.

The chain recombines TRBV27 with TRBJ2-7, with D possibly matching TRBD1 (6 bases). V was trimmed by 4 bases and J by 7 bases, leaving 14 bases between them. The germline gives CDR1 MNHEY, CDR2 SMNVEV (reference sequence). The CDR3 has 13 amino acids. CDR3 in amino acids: CASSSQGHREQYF. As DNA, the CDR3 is TGTGCCAGCAGTTCCCAGGGGCACAGAGAGCAGTACTTC.

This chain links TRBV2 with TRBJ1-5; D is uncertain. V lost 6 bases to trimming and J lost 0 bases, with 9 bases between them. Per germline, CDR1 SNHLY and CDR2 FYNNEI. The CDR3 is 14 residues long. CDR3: CASSASNSNQPQHF. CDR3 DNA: TGTGCCAGCAGCGCGTCAAATAGCAATCAGCCCCAGCATTTT.

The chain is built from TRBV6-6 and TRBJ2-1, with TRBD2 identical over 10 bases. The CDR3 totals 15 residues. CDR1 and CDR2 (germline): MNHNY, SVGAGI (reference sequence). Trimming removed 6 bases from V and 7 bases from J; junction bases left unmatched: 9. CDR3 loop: CASRPSGRASNEQFF. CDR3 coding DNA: TGTGCCAGCAGACCAAGCGGGAGGGCATCGAATGAGCAGTTCTTC.

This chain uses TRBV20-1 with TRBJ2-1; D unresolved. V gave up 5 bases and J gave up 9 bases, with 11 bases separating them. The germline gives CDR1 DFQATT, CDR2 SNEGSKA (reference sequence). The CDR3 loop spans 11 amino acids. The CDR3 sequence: CSAPGVGEQFF. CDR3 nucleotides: TGCAGTGCTCCGGGTGTCGGTGAGCAGTTCTTC.

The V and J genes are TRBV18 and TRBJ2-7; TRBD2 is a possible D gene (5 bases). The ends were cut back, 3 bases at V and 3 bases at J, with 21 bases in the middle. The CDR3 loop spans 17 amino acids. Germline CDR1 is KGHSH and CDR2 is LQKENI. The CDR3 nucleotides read TGTGCCAGCTCACCGGCGGGCTGGGATGGGGATTTCTACGAGCAGTACTTC. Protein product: CASSPAGWDGDFYEQYF.

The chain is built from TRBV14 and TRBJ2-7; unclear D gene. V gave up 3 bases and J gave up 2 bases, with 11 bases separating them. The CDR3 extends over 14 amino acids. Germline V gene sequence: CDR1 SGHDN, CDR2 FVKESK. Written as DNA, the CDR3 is TGTGCCAGCAGCCATCGGTTGAGCCCCTACGAGCAGTACTTC. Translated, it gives CASSHRLSPYEQYF.

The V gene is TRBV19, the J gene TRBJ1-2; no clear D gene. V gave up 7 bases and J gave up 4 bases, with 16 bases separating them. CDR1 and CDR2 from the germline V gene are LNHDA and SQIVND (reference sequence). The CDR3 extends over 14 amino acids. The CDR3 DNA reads TGTGCCAGTACCCCAGGAGGGCTCAGCTATGGCTACACCTTC. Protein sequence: CASTPGGLSYGYTF.

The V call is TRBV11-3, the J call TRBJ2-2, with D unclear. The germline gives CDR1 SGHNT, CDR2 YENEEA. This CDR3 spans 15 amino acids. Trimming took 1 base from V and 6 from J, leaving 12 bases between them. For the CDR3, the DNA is TGTGCCAGCAGCTTAGTATTTACCGCATCCGGGGAGCTGTTTTTT. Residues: CASSLVFTASGELFF.

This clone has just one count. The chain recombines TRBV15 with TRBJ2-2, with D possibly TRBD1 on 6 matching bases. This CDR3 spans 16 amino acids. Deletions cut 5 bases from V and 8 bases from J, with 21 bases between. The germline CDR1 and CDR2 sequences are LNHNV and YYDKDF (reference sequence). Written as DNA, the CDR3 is TGTGCCACCAGCTCCCGGGACATCGGGCGCGGGGGGGAGCTGTTTTTT. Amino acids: CATSSRDIGRGGELFF.